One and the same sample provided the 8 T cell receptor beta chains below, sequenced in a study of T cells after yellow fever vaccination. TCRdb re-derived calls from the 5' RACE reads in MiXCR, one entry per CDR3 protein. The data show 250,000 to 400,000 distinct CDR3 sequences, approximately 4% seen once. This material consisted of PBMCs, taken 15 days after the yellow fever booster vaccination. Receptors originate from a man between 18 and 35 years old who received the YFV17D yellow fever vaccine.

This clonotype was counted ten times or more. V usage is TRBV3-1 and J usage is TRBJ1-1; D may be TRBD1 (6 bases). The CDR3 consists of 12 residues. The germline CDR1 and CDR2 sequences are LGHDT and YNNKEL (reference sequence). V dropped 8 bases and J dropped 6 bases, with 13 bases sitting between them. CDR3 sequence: CASGRGVSEAFF. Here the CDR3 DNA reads TGTGCCAGCGGCAGGGGTGTTTCTGAAGCTTTCTTT.

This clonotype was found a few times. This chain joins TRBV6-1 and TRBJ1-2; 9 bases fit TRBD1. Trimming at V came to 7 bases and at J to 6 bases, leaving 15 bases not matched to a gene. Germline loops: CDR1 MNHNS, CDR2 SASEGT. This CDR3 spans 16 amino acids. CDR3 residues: CASTQGGTGIWNGYTF. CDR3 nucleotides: TGTGCCAGCACCCAAGGGGGGACAGGGATATGGAATGGCTACACCTTC.

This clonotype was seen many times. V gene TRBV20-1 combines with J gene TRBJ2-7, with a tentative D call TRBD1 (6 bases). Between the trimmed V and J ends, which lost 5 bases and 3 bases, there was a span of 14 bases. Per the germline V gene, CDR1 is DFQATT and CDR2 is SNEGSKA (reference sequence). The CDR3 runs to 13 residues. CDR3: CSARAPDSYEQYV. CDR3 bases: TGCAGTGCTCGAGCCCCGGACAGCTACGAGCAGTACGTC.

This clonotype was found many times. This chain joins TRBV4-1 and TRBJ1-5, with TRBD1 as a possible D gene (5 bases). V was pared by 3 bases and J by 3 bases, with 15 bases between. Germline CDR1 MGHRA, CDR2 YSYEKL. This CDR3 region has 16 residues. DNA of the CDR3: TGCGCCAGCAGCCAGGAGACAGCTATAATCAATCAGCCCCAGCATTTT. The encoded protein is CASSQETAIINQPQHF.

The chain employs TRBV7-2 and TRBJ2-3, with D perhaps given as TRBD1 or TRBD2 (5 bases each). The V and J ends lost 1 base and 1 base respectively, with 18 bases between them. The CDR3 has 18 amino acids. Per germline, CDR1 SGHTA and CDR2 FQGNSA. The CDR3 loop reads CASSLVGLGVAGTDTQYF. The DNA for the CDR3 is TGTGCCAGCAGCTTAGTCGGGCTGGGGGTAGCAGGCACAGATACGCAGTATTTT.

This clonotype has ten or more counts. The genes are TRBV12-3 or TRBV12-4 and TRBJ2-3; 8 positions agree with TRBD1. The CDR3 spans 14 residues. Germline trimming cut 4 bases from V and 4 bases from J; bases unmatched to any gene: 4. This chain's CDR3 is CASSSDRGPDTQYF. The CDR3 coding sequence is TGTGCCAGCAGTTCAGACAGGGGCCCAGATACGCAGTATTTT.

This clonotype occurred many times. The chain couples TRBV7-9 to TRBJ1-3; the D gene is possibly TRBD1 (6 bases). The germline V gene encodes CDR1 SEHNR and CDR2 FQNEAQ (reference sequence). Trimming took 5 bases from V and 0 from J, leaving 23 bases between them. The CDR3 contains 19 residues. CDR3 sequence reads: CASSLLRRGLLHSGNTIYF. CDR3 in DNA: TGTGCCAGCAGCCTCCTCCGCAGGGGCCTCCTGCACTCTGGAAACACCATATATTTT.

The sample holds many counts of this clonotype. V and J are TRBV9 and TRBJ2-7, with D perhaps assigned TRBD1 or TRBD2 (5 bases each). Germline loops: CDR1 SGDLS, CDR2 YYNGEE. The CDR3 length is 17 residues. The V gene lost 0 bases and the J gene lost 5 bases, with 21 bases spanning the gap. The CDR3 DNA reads TGTGCCAGCAGCGTAGGGGGACGAGGCGGTGGGCCCCACGAGCAGTACGTC. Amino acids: CASSVGGRGGGPHEQYV.